This T cell receptor (beta chain) emerged from a study of blood T cell repertoires in COVID-19. Participants, about 18 to 100 years old, spanned 25 or so US areas. Each recovered donor of Cohort 3 presented with two negative PCRs, clearance, or symptom resolution. CDR3 length: 14 amino acids. Germline V gives CDR1 SGHRS, CDR2 YFSETQ. V was shortened by 5 bases and J by 1 base, with 9 bases between the two germline ends. The data were produced by immunoSEQ multiplex PCR, yet TCRdb's version contains in-frame clones alone and is incomplete. The sample holds under 300,000 clones, 80% to 95% seen once. This clonotype was obtained from a woman between 18 and 29 years old who had recovered from COVID-19. This chain joins TRBV5-1 and TRBJ2-2, with a weak D call TRBD1 (5 bases). Material: PBMCs or T cells enriched from blood (not recorded which). The CDR3 DNA reads TGCGCCAGCAGGACAGTCCTGAACACCGGGGAGCTGTTTTTT. Encoded protein: CASRTVLNTGELFF.